A selection of T cell receptor beta chains follows, all from one sample in a study of T cell responses to AZD1222 COVID-19 vaccine. Repertoires were generated with immunoSEQ multiplex PCR, while TCRdb's copy carries only in-frame clones and drops some. The sample holds 100,000 to 150,000 clones, 85% to 90% seen once. This specimen consisted of peripheral blood, obtained on day 0 of MenACWY control vaccination. These receptors all come from an adult in good health. CDR3s include the opening cysteine and the closing phenylalanine or tryptophan. The order of the fields is clone size, J gene, V gene, D gene, CDR3 DNA, CDR3 protein. The D gene is left open where the match is weak. Not every row has a clone size; where given, it reads once, few, many or a size class.

size: NA; J: TRBJ1-2; V: TRBV11-2; D: NA; DNA: TGTGCCAGCAGCTTTTCCGCGGGAGCTAACTATGGCTACACCTTC; CDR3: CASSFSAGANYGYTF
size: NA; J: TRBJ1-1; V: TRBV12-3/TRBV12-4; D: NA; DNA: TGTGCCAGCAGTTTGAGGTACACTGAAGCTTTCTTT; CDR3: CASSLRYTEAFF
size: NA; J: TRBJ2-5; V: TRBV7-9; D: TRBD2; DNA: TGTGCCAGCAGCTTAGTACAAGGCGGGGGGACCCAGTACTTC; CDR3: CASSLVQGGGTQYF
size: NA; J: TRBJ2-1; V: TRBV29-1; D: NA; DNA: TGCAGCGTTGAAAGGGGGATAACCAATGAGCAGTTCTTC; CDR3: CSVERGITNEQFF
size: NA; J: TRBJ2-1; V: TRBV5-4; D: TRBD2; DNA: TGTGCCAGCAGCTTGGGCGGGGGCTCCTACAATGAGCAGTTCTTC; CDR3: CASSLGGGSYNEQFF
size: NA; J: TRBJ2-1; V: TRBV6-6; D: TRBD2; DNA: TGTGCCAGCAGTTACTCGACGGGAGGGTATGGTGAGCAGTTCTTC; CDR3: CASSYSTGGYGEQFF
size: few; J: TRBJ2-7; V: TRBV5-1; D: NA; DNA: TGCGCCAGCAGCTTGTCGGGGAGGCCCTACGAGCAGTACTTC; CDR3: CASSLSGRPYEQYF
size: NA; J: TRBJ1-6; V: TRBV6-6; D: TRBD1; DNA: TGTGCCAGCAGTCGCGGCACAGGGGGACAGGGAGGTTCACCCCTCCACTTT; CDR3: CASSRGTGGQGGSPLHF
size: once; J: TRBJ2-7; V: TRBV11-3; D: NA; DNA: TGTGCCAGCAGCCCCCCCCTAGCCTCCTACGAGCAGTACTTC; CDR3: CASSPPLASYEQYF
size: NA; J: TRBJ1-3; V: TRBV19; D: NA; DNA: TGTGCCAGTAGTATAGGGGGATCTGGAAACACCATATATTTT; CDR3: CASSIGGSGNTIYF
size: NA; J: TRBJ2-2; V: TRBV6-5; D: TRBD1; DNA: TGTGCCAGCAGGGGGACAGGGGTTACCGGGGAGCTGTTTTTT; CDR3: CASRGTGVTGELFF
size: NA; J: TRBJ1-6; V: TRBV6-5; D: NA; DNA: TGTGCCAGCATATCAGGGTCAAGGAGTTCACCCCTCCACTTT; CDR3: CASISGSRSSPLHF
size: NA; J: TRBJ2-1; V: TRBV4-3; D: TRBD2; DNA: TGCGCCAGCAGCCAAGATGGGGCGGGAGAGGGCCCCTACAATGAGCAGTTCTTC; CDR3: CASSQDGAGEGPYNEQFF
size: NA; J: TRBJ2-3; V: TRBV5-4; D: NA; DNA: TGTGCCAGCAGCTTCGACGGGGGTAGCACAGATACGCAGTATTTT; CDR3: CASSFDGGSTDTQYF
size: few; J: TRBJ2-3; V: TRBV3-1/TRBV3-2; D: NA; DNA: TGTGCCAGCAGCCAAGAGACAAATCTAGCTAACGCAGATACGCAGTATTTT; CDR3: CASSQETNLANADTQYF
size: NA; J: TRBJ2-3; V: TRBV27; D: NA; DNA: TGTGCCAGCGGTTGGCTAGCCACTCCAGATACGCAGTATTTT; CDR3: CASGWLATPDTQYF
size: NA; J: TRBJ2-1; V: TRBV11-2; D: TRBD1; DNA: TGTGCCAGCAGCTCTACCGGGACAGCATACAATGAGCAGTTCTTC; CDR3: CASSSTGTAYNEQFF
size: NA; J: TRBJ2-5; V: TRBV11-2; D: TRBD1; DNA: TGTGCCAGCAGCTTCTCGACAGGGGGAGAGACCCAGTACTTC; CDR3: CASSFSTGGETQYF
size: NA; J: TRBJ2-6; V: TRBV7-9; D: NA; DNA: TGTGCCAGCAGCTTTTCTTGGGGCACTGGGGCCAACGTCCTGACTTTC; CDR3: CASSFSWGTGANVLTF
size: NA; J: TRBJ1-6; V: TRBV18; D: TRBD1; DNA: TGTGCCAGCTCACCGACCGGGACAGGAGTTTATAATTCACCCCTCCACTTT; CDR3: CASSPTGTGVYNSPLHF
size: NA; J: TRBJ1-4; V: TRBV11-2; D: TRBD1; DNA: TGTGCCAGCAGACCACCGGGACAGGATAATGAAAAACTGTTTTTT; CDR3: CASRPPGQDNEKLFF
size: NA; J: TRBJ1-1; V: TRBV30; D: NA; DNA: TGTGCCTTTAGAAAGTGGGACACGAACACTGAAGCTTTCTTT; CDR3: CAFRKWDTNTEAFF
size: NA; J: TRBJ2-5; V: TRBV11-2; D: NA; DNA: TGTGCCAGCAGCTTCTTGCGGAAGCGAGAGACCCAGTACTTC; CDR3: CASSFLRKRETQYF
size: once; J: TRBJ1-2; V: TRBV27; D: TRBD1; DNA: TGTGCCAGCAGTTTGGCAGGGGGGCCTAACTATGGCTACACCTTC; CDR3: CASSLAGGPNYGYTF
size: NA; J: TRBJ2-3; V: TRBV11-3; D: TRBD2; DNA: TGTGCCAGCAGGGGACGGGAGGGCCCCGTGACAGATACGCAGTATTTT; CDR3: CASRGREGPVTDTQYF
size: once; J: TRBJ2-2; V: TRBV27; D: TRBD2; DNA: TGTGCCAGCAACTCACTCGGACTAGCGGGGAACACCGGGGAGCTGTTTTTT; CDR3: CASNSLGLAGNTGELFF
size: NA; J: TRBJ2-7; V: TRBV9; D: TRBD2; DNA: TGTGCCAGCAGCGTAGGACTAGCGGGGACCTCCTACGAGCAGTACTTC; CDR3: CASSVGLAGTSYEQYF
size: NA; J: TRBJ2-3; V: TRBV2; D: TRBD2; DNA: TGTGCCAGCAGTGCTGGGACTAGCGGGAGTTCCACAGATACGCAGTATTTT; CDR3: CASSAGTSGSSTDTQYF
size: few; J: TRBJ1-6; V: TRBV5-4; D: TRBD1; DNA: TGTGCCAGCAGCTTGGGAGGGAGACAGGGTTCCAATTCACCCCTCCACTTT; CDR3: CASSLGGRQGSNSPLHF
size: NA; J: TRBJ1-3; V: TRBV5-5; D: TRBD1; DNA: TGTGCCAGCAGCTTGCAGGCGGGACAGGGTTACGGAAACACCATATATTTT; CDR3: CASSLQAGQGYGNTIYF
size: NA; J: TRBJ2-3; V: TRBV7-2; D: NA; DNA: TGTGCCAGCAGCTTGATGCAGGGTACGCAGTATTTT; CDR3: CASSLMQGTQYF
size: NA; J: TRBJ2-1; V: TRBV15; D: TRBD2; DNA: TGTGCCACCAGCAGAGATCAGAGCGGGAGCGATGAGCAGTTCTTC; CDR3: CATSRDQSGSDEQFF
size: NA; J: TRBJ2-6; V: TRBV11-2; D: TRBD1; DNA: TGTGCTGTGATAAACCGGGACAGGGTACCCGGGGCCAACGTCCTGACTTTC; CDR3: CAVINRDRVPGANVLTF
size: NA; J: TRBJ1-4; V: TRBV19; D: NA; DNA: TGTGCCAGTAGCGACTCGAGAGCTAATGAAAAACTGTTTTTT; CDR3: CASSDSRANEKLFF
size: NA; J: TRBJ1-2; V: TRBV6-5; D: NA; DNA: TGTGCCAGCAGTCCCCTGCGGGGCGGCTACACCTTC; CDR3: CASSPLRGGYTF
size: NA; J: TRBJ2-7; V: TRBV28; D: NA; DNA: TGTGCCAGCTCCCCTAACTTTGGTCGGTGGTACGAGCAGTACTTC; CDR3: CASSPNFGRWYEQYF
size: NA; J: TRBJ2-6; V: TRBV6-5; D: NA; DNA: TGTGCCAGCAGCAGGGACGCCCCAGGGGCCAACGTCCTGACTTTC; CDR3: CASSRDAPGANVLTF
size: NA; J: TRBJ2-7; V: TRBV7-9; D: NA; DNA: TGTGCCAGCAGCCGATCAGCGGGCGAGCAGTACTTC; CDR3: CASSRSAGEQYF
size: few; J: TRBJ1-2; V: TRBV11-2; D: NA; DNA: TGTGCCAGCAGCCCTAATGAGGGGCAGGGGAAAGGCTACACCTTC; CDR3: CASSPNEGQGKGYTF
size: NA; J: TRBJ1-3; V: TRBV14; D: TRBD1; DNA: TGTGCCAGCAGCTCGGACAGGGGGCTCTCTGGAAACACCATATATTTT; CDR3: CASSSDRGLSGNTIYF
size: NA; J: TRBJ1-2; V: TRBV5-4; D: NA; DNA: TGTGCCAGCAGCATCGGGACGACTCGGGGGCAAAGCTACACCTTC; CDR3: CASSIGTTRGQSYTF
size: NA; J: TRBJ2-1; V: TRBV5-1; D: NA; DNA: TGCGCCAGCAGCTTGGCTTCAGTCTTCTCCTACAATGAGCAGTTCTTC; CDR3: CASSLASVFSYNEQFF
size: NA; J: TRBJ2-5; V: TRBV5-1; D: NA; DNA: TGCGCCAGCAGCTTGATGGCGGGACGGAGAAAAGAGACCCAGTACTTC; CDR3: CASSLMAGRRKETQYF
size: once; J: TRBJ1-2; V: TRBV6-5; D: NA; DNA: TGTGCCAGCAGCCACAGGCAAAATGGCTACACCTTC; CDR3: CASSHRQNGYTF
size: NA; J: TRBJ1-5; V: TRBV6-5; D: NA; DNA: TGTGCCAGCAGTTACTCCTCGGGTATAGGTCAGCCCCAGCATTTT; CDR3: CASSYSSGIGQPQHF
size: NA; J: TRBJ1-1; V: TRBV7-8; D: NA; DNA: TGTGCCAGCAGCCGTTATTTGCTAAGGGACGGTGAAGCTTTCTTT; CDR3: CASSRYLLRDGEAFF
size: NA; J: TRBJ1-5; V: TRBV7-8; D: NA; DNA: TGTGCCAGCAGCTCAGCGGAGGGCAATCAGCCCCAGCATTTT; CDR3: CASSSAEGNQPQHF
size: once; J: TRBJ2-7; V: TRBV7-2; D: TRBD2; DNA: TGTGCCAGCAGCCGGGGACTAGCGGTAACCTACGAGCAGTACTTC; CDR3: CASSRGLAVTYEQYF
size: NA; J: TRBJ1-2; V: TRBV13; D: TRBD1; DNA: TGTGCCAGCAGCTTAGAGGGGGCCCCTAACTATGGCTACACCTTC; CDR3: CASSLEGAPNYGYTF
size: once; J: TRBJ1-5; V: TRBV12-3/TRBV12-4; D: NA; DNA: TGTGCCAGCAGTTTTTCTAATCAGCCCCAGCATTTT; CDR3: CASSFSNQPQHF
size: NA; J: TRBJ2-1; V: TRBV10-3; D: TRBD2; DNA: TGTGCCATCAGTGACGCGGGAGGTTCCTACAATGAGCAGTTCTTC; CDR3: CAISDAGGSYNEQFF
size: NA; J: TRBJ2-1; V: TRBV2; D: NA; DNA: TGTGCCAGCAGTGATGGGGCGGTGGATGAGCAGTTCTTC; CDR3: CASSDGAVDEQFF
size: NA; J: TRBJ2-5; V: TRBV23-1; D: NA; DNA: TGCGCCAGCAGTCAAGCTGACGAGGGCGTGGAAGAGACCCAGTACTTC; CDR3: CASSQADEGVEETQYF
size: NA; J: TRBJ1-4; V: TRBV4-1; D: TRBD1; DNA: TGCGCCAGCAGCCGCGGGACAGGGGTTGAAAAACTGTTTTTT; CDR3: CASSRGTGVEKLFF
size: NA; J: TRBJ1-2; V: TRBV29-1; D: TRBD1; DNA: TGCAGCGTTGCCGACAGGGGGGGCTATGGCTACACCTTC; CDR3: CSVADRGGYGYTF
size: NA; J: TRBJ2-3; V: TRBV29-1; D: TRBD2; DNA: TGCAGCGTGGGGAAAGCGGGAGGGAACACAGATACGCAGTATTTT; CDR3: CSVGKAGGNTDTQYF
size: NA; J: TRBJ1-3; V: TRBV6-5; D: NA; DNA: TGTGCCAGCAGTTACAAGGGGGGAAACACCATATATTTT; CDR3: CASSYKGGNTIYF
size: NA; J: TRBJ2-7; V: TRBV27; D: NA; DNA: TGTGCCAGCAGTCTACAGGGTCTTGCCTACGAGCAGTACTTC; CDR3: CASSLQGLAYEQYF
size: NA; J: TRBJ1-5; V: TRBV19; D: TRBD1; DNA: TGTGCCAGTAGTATTCCACCGGGACAGTACAATCAGCCCCAGCATTTT; CDR3: CASSIPPGQYNQPQHF
size: NA; J: TRBJ1-5; V: TRBV19; D: TRBD1; DNA: TGTGCCAGTAGTGGGACAGGGGGCCAACAGCCCCAGCATTTT; CDR3: CASSGTGGQQPQHF